The present T cell receptor beta chain was sequenced within a study of CD8 T cells in Susac syndrome. Overall study results and limits: By the study's own acknowledgment, its TCR sequencing and HLA analysis included relatively few individuals.

CD8+ and CD4+ T cells were negatively isolated; TEMRA cells were FACS-enriched. Random hexamers primed reverse transcription of about 0.45 to 1 ug RNA. The immunoSEQ assay covered 54 Vbeta and 13 Jbeta segments for CDR3. MiXCR, run by TCRdb on the immunoSEQ multiplex PCR reads, gives a single entry per CDR3 protein. In the table there are 100,000 to 150,000 distinct CDR3 sequences, approximately 79% of which are singletons. Note on this clonotype: Its antigen is not known.

The receptor comes from a human donor with multiple sclerosis. The sample comprised CD8+ T cells from PBMCs.

CDR3 sequence: CSAPRGQVREAFF. Written as DNA, the CDR3 is TGCAGTGCCCCCAGAGGGCAGGTTCGTGAAGCTTTCTTT. The V and J genes are TRBV20-1 and TRBJ1-1; D is unclear. The CDR3 is 13 residues long. CDR1 is DFQATT and CDR2 is SNEGSKA in the germline V gene (reference sequence). V shed 6 bases and J shed 7 bases, with 18 bases lying between them.